A selection of T cell receptor beta chains follows, all from one sample in a study of shared clonotypes between healthy human individuals. Produced via immunoSEQ multiplex PCR; TCRdb's table is partial and in-frame only. The data contain some 2.1 million clones, around 95% of them singletons. Sequenced: naive CD4+ T cells sorted from blood. All receptors derive from a man aged 18 to 29 in good health. Each CDR3 is given without its conserved first and last residue. The D gene is left open where the match is weak.

V gene: TRBV2
CDR3 length: 12
D gene: NA
CDR3 protein: ASSFDSWNEKLF

V gene: TRBV6-6
CDR3 length: 12
D gene: NA
CDR3 protein: ASSPEAVHTEAF

V gene: TRBV5-4
CDR3 length: 11
D gene: NA
CDR3 protein: ASSLGAYTEAF

V gene: TRBV6-5
CDR3 length: 11
D gene: NA
CDR3 protein: ASRRGKDSPLH

V gene: TRBV14
CDR3 length: 14
D gene: NA
CDR3 protein: ASSQAPGAIRNEQY

V gene: TRBV5-4
CDR3 length: 13
D gene: TRBD2
CDR3 protein: ASSPVAGGPNEQF

V gene: TRBV18
CDR3 length: 11
D gene: NA
CDR3 protein: ASSPRGTDTQY

V gene: TRBV13
CDR3 length: 10
D gene: NA
CDR3 protein: ASSLERVGYT

V gene: TRBV19
CDR3 length: 13
D gene: NA
CDR3 protein: ASSIGPTNTGELF

V gene: TRBV5-1
CDR3 length: 13
D gene: NA
CDR3 protein: ASSLAFDSGNTIY

V gene: TRBV14
CDR3 length: 14
D gene: TRBD1
CDR3 protein: ASSPYDRGRDSPLH

V gene: TRBV7-3
CDR3 length: 10
D gene: NA
CDR3 protein: ASSLGADTQY

V gene: TRBV6-6
CDR3 length: 11
D gene: NA
CDR3 protein: ASRGPSQETQY